This TCR beta chain was recovered during a study of T cells after posttransplantation cyclophosphamide (dated by TCRdb to 2016 to 2017). For the wider study: The study tracked T cell repertoire reconstitution by TRB sequencing after myeloablative bone marrow transplantation using posttransplantation cyclophosphamide as GVHD prophylaxis. Public TRB sequences were checked against a database of over 3,500 sequences associated with responses to pathogens, tumor antigens, self-antigens and alloantigens. Up to roughly 3 additional blood samples from 2 to 5.2 years after transplant were also TRB-sequenced in 3 patients, as was pretransplant blood from a handful of patients. Blood from all 30 or so PTCy patients with 1-year posttransplant specimens was subjected to TRB sequencing. Antigen receptor sequencing covered samples from 35 PTCy-treated patients and approximately 15 of their related bone marrow donors. Because TRA and TRB clonality were tightly correlated in 9 samples, subsequent TCR analyses were focused on TRB only. Overall study outcomes, separate from this receptor: Across roughly 40 patients, recipient CMV seropositivity and CMV reactivation were highly associated with TRB clonality; PTCy diversity was similar to CNI/methotrexate controls. The TRB repertoires of T cells infiltrating skin or the GI tract showed only limited overlap with the TRB repertoires found in blood. Donor-recipient similarity was low at 1-2 months but increased during the first year, and donor CD8+ memory clones often dominated later blood repertoires.

Genomic DNA was used for TRB sequencing, which was performed with the immunoSEQ assay at survey resolution or with the hsTCRB kit. As for the authors' bioinformatics: The immunoSEQ software handled the initial read processing, while the LymphoSeq R package was used for the repertoire analyses. Clonality was calculated as 1 minus normalized Shannon entropy, and the Gini coefficient was also calculated for each TRB dataset. Phenotypes of unsorted samples were inferred by mapping TRB sequences from sorted subsets of the recipient or donor onto unsorted samples of the same recipient. This is the immuneACCESS table as TCRdb keeps it, with only in-frame sequences that have V and J called. A part of the clones is gone; compared with another copy, unresolved V genes explain less than half, and the rest is unexplained. D and trimming come from the DNA, and the V and J calls and clone size come from that table. The sample table records approximately 8,300 clones; roughly four fifths of these occur just once. In total, the top ten clones hold roughly 17% of the sample.

The treatment or condition label corresponds to: high-dose cyclophosphamide on days +3 and +4 as single-agent GVHD prophylaxis. For conditioning, the PTCy patients got busulfan and fludarabine, then a related or unrelated marrow graft, followed by cyclophosphamide on days +3 and +4. The PTCy-treated patients were drawn from a prospective, multi-institutional clinical trial. Peripheral blood and bone marrow mononuclear cells were isolated by Ficoll-Hypaque density centrifugation and cryopreserved. CD4+ and CD8+ T cells, including naive and memory subsets, were sorted by FACS using a FACSAria II. The germline V gene encodes CDR1 SGDLS and CDR2 YYNGEE. The CDR3 holds 15 amino acids from the cysteine to the phenylalanine. Kept here is only the CDR3 DNA, which spans 45 bases and is read in frame from base 1. The junction shows trimming of 4 bases on V and 5 bases on J, and the gene matches do not reach 7 bases of it.

As for this clone: This clone's antigen is unknown. The sample holds no much larger clone one base away, and base qualities are not on file.

The source was CD4+ T cells sorted from blood, collected 950 to 1,200 days after allogeneic stem cell transplant with posttransplant cyclophosphamide. The chain is made from TRBV9 and TRBJ2-2, and TRBD2 matches 8 of the central bases. The clonotype originates from a female patient in her thirties or forties who received an allogeneic stem cell transplant from a related donor, was CMV-positive, and had no GVHD. After a transplant, certain T cells may trace back to the graft donor. In nucleotide form, the sequence is TGTGCCAGCAGCTCCGGGGGGGCGTGGACCGGGGAGCTGTTTTTT. This gives the protein CASSSGGAWTGELFF.